These 2 T cell receptor beta chains originate from one sample sequenced in a study of T cells after yellow fever vaccination. TCRdb re-analysed the 5' RACE reads in MiXCR, keeping a single row per CDR3 protein. The table includes a few hundred thousand distinct CDR3 sequences, 6.2% detected once. The sample here was PBMCs, taken 5 days after the yellow fever booster vaccination. These receptors all come from a man aged 30 to 39 who received the YFV17D yellow fever vaccine.

This clonotype was picked up many times. J is TRBJ2-4 and V is TRBV12-3 or TRBV12-4; 7 positions match TRBD2. The V and J ends lost 5 bases and 0 bases, in that order; junction bases with no gene match: 10. This CDR3 is built from 17 residues. The CDR3 DNA is TGTGCCAGCAGTCCGATCTGGGGGGGACTAGCCAAAAACATTCAGTACTTC. This gives the protein CASSPIWGGLAKNIQYF.

V is TRBV7-2 and J is TRBJ2-1, with a weak D call TRBD2 (5 bases). The CDR3 consists of 13 residues. The V and J ends lost 0 bases and 10 bases respectively, with 10 bases between them. Per the germline V gene, CDR1 is SGHTA and CDR2 is FQGNSA. The CDR3 here is CASSLAVAREQFF. The CDR3 DNA follows: TGTGCCAGCAGCTTAGCGGTAGCGCGGGAGCAGTTCTTC.